Listed below are T cell receptor beta chains from one sample, sequenced in a study of blood T cell repertoires in COVID-19. Clones were sequenced by immunoSEQ multiplex PCR, and TCRdb holds only the in-frame ones, with some missing. Here the sample spans about 370,000 clones, around 90% being singletons. Sequencing used peripheral blood. These receptors all stem from a woman in her twenties or thirties with COVID-19, enrolled during active disease. Each CDR3 is given with its conserved first and last residue. A D gene is named only where the DNA matches it firmly. Expanded clones are given a class, and other clones once, few, many or no size at all.

TRBJ1-2	-	-	TRBV10-3	TGTGCCGCTACCGAAGGGGGTCTTCGCTATGGCTACACCTTC	CAATEGGLRYGYTF
TRBJ2-3	-	-	TRBV11-1	TGTGCCAGCAGCGGCAATACAGCTTACAACACAGATACGCAGTATTTT	CASSGNTAYNTDTQYF
TRBJ2-7	TRBD1	-	TRBV6-5	TGTGCCAGCAGTTACGACAGGGGTGTGTACGAGCAGTACTTC	CASSYDRGVYEQYF
TRBJ2-7	TRBD1	-	TRBV5-1	TGCGCCAGCAGCTCGGGACAGCTCCCTTCGTACGAGCAGTACTTC	CASSSGQLPSYEQYF
TRBJ1-6	TRBD1	-	TRBV2	TGTGCCAGCAGTGTTACCGGGACAGGCCTTAATTCACCCCTCCACTTT	CASSVTGTGLNSPLHF
TRBJ1-3	TRBD1	-	TRBV7-7	TGTGCTAGCAGCTTAGAACAGGGGGCTGGAAACACCATATATTTT	CASSLEQGAGNTIYF
TRBJ2-3	TRBD2	-	TRBV9	TGTGCCAGCAGCCCCGAGGGACTATACACAGATACGCAGTATTTT	CASSPEGLYTDTQYF
TRBJ1-1	-	-	TRBV11-3	TGTGCCAGCAGCGTCGAAGGGAGGGCTGAAGCTTTCTTT	CASSVEGRAEAFF
TRBJ2-5	TRBD1	-	TRBV7-8	TGTGCCAGCAGCTGGGGACAGGGGGCGCTTTTAGGCAGCGGGGGAAGATACGAGACCCAGTACTTC	CASSWGQGALLGSGGRYETQYF
TRBJ1-2	TRBD1	-	TRBV5-5	TGTGCCAGCAGCAGCACCGGGACAGGGGCCTATGGCTACACCTTC	CASSSTGTGAYGYTF
TRBJ2-2	-	-	TRBV19	TGTGCCAGTATATCAGCGGTCAGGGGAGCCGGGGAGCTGTTTTTT	CASISAVRGAGELFF
TRBJ1-5	-	-	TRBV30	TGTGCCTGGAGTCCCCGTTTGAGTCAGCCCCAGCATTTT	CAWSPRLSQPQHF
TRBJ2-3	TRBD1	-	TRBV7-2	TGTGCCAGCAGGAGAGGCCAGGGGGACAGGGGCACAGATACGCAGTATTTT	CASRRGQGDRGTDTQYF
TRBJ2-2	-	-	TRBV27	TGTGCCAGCAGTCCCCGTTACTTGAACACCGGGGAGCTGTTTTTT	CASSPRYLNTGELFF
TRBJ2-6	-	-	TRBV18	TGTGCCAGCTCAACGGTCGGGTCTGGGGCCAACGTCCTGACTTTC	CASSTVGSGANVLTF
TRBJ2-7	TRBD1	few	TRBV27	TGTGCCAGCAGTGCGACAGGGGTGAGGGAGCAGTACTTC	CASSATGVREQYF
TRBJ1-2	-	-	TRBV5-1	TGCGCCAGCAGCCAGGTAGGGGGTCACGGCTACACCTTC	CASSQVGGHGYTF
TRBJ2-1	-	-	TRBV19	TGTGCCAGTAGTATTATCCCGGAAGAGGGCAATGAGCAGTTCTTC	CASSIIPEEGNEQFF
TRBJ2-1	TRBD2	-	TRBV10-2	TGCGCCAGCAGTGAGGAGCGGGGGGCCGAGCAGTTCTTC	CASSEERGAEQFF
TRBJ2-6	-	-	TRBV7-6	TGTGCCAGCAGCTTAGTGCGGTTCTCTGGGGCCAACGTCCTGACTTTC	CASSLVRFSGANVLTF
TRBJ2-2	-	-	TRBV4-3	TGCGCCAGCAGCCAAGATTCGAGACAGCCGTACACCGGGGAGCTGTTTTTT	CASSQDSRQPYTGELFF
TRBJ2-3	-	-	TRBV10-2	TGCGCCAGCAGTGAACCCGGGGTGGATACGCAGTATTTT	CASSEPGVDTQYF
TRBJ2-5	-	-	TRBV29-1	TGCAGCGTTGTCACGCGGCTCCGGCAGGGAGAGACCCAGTACTTC	CSVVTRLRQGETQYF
TRBJ2-1	TRBD2	-	TRBV4-2	TGTGCCAGCAGCACCCGCTATCTAGCGGGCTCCTACAATGAGCAGTTCTTC	CASSTRYLAGSYNEQFF
TRBJ1-3	TRBD1	-	TRBV27	TGTGCCAGCAGCCGAGGGCCGACAGGGGGCGTTGGAAACACCATATATTTT	CASSRGPTGGVGNTIYF
TRBJ1-1	-	-	TRBV6-4	TGTGCCAGCAGTGACTCGACGGGGATCGAAGCTTTCTTT	CASSDSTGIEAFF
TRBJ2-5	-	-	TRBV28	TGTGCCAGCAGTTTCCCGGACCATGGGTCAGGGGAGACCCAGTACTTC	CASSFPDHGSGETQYF
TRBJ1-1	-	few	TRBV27	TGTGCCAGCAGTCAGCTAGATGGGAACACTGAAGCTTTCTTT	CASSQLDGNTEAFF
TRBJ1-1	TRBD1	-	TRBV19	TGTGCCAGTAGGCCGATCGACAGGGGAACCACTGAAGCTTTCTTT	CASRPIDRGTTEAFF
TRBJ2-6	TRBD1	once	TRBV5-1	TGCGCCAGCAGCTCGACAGGGTCAGCCTCTGGGGCCAACGTCCTGACTTTC	CASSSTGSASGANVLTF
TRBJ1-1	-	-	TRBV7-2	TGTGCCAGCAGCCCCCCATTACGGGGGAGCACTGAAGCTTTCTTT	CASSPPLRGSTEAFF
TRBJ2-7	TRBD1	-	TRBV28	TGTGCCAGCAGTTTTGTTAGGACAGGGAACTACGAGCAGTACTTC	CASSFVRTGNYEQYF
TRBJ2-5	-	-	TRBV6-5	TGTGCCAGCTTATGGACGGCAGGGGAAGAGACCCAGTACTTC	CASLWTAGEETQYF